This TCR beta chain was sequenced in a study of control samples from healthy donors and cancer patients. Germline CDR1 SGHNT, CDR2 YYREEE (reference sequence). CDR3 size: 19 residues. V was cut by 4 bases and J by 2 bases, with 25 bases left in between. Assay used: immunoSEQ multiplex PCR; TCRdb lists only in-frame clones, some missing. This sample has roughly 81,000 clones, with about 79% found just once. The chain is built from TRBV5-4 and TRBJ2-1; tentatively, D is TRBD1 (5 bases). Sequencing input: PBMCs. The receptor was derived from a man aged 55 to 70 with head and neck cancer. The CDR3 nucleotides read TGTGCCAGCAGCGCAATGTCAGGGTCCCAGGGAAAAGCCTACAATGAGCAGTTCTTC. Amino acid sequence: CASSAMSGSQGKAYNEQFF.